The T cell receptor beta chain described here comes from a study of T cells in Graves' hyperthyroidism and ophthalmopathy. RNA transcripts were the template for amplifying TCR beta CDR3 regions. HTBI primers were the set used in a first-round RT-PCR of the TCR CDR3. TCRdb ran MiXCR on the multiplex PCR reads and lists one entry per CDR3 protein. The repertoire holds about 350,000 distinct CDR3 sequences, with approximately 18% as singletons. This clonotype was detected many times. The target antigen is unknown. Study-wide points: Blood held most thyroid clonotypes expanded above 0.001 frequency. Before onset, ophthalmopathy was predicted by the model a median 6.5 months earlier.

This CDR3 has 15 residues. J lost 0 bases, V lost 3 bases, and 5 bases had no gene match. Germline loops: CDR1 MNHNS, CDR2 SASEGT. The study based diagnoses on clinical symptoms, serum thyroxine and TRAb, thyroid ultrasound and orbital computed tomography. Cells are PBMCs isolated from 10 ml of fresh blood. The receptor was derived from a middle-aged woman with Graves' ophthalmopathy. Specimen: blood. The chain has TRBV6-1 and TRBJ2-7, with 7 bases aligning to TRBD1. CDR3 DNA sequence: TGTGCCAGCAGTGAGTATCGGGACAGCTCCTACGAGCAGTACTTC. This sequence encodes CASSEYRDSSYEQYF.